These 25 T cell receptor beta chains were sequenced from one sample in a study of blood T cells in healthy people across ages (dated by TCRdb to the mid-2010s). Library preparation was by 5' RACE. The instrument was an Illumina HiSeq 2500. A second PCR of roughly 6 to 12 cycles was run with a J-beta primer mix and a sample-barcoded 5' primer. TCRdb redid the processing of the public reads, applying fastp at Q25 and MiXCR, and retained in-frame beta chains. Identical CDR3 protein sequences are pooled into one entry, listed with their most common genes and DNA. This sample holds 600,000 or so distinct CDR3 sequences; approximately 30% were observed only once. The leading ten clones occupy 15% to 18% of the sample. The sequenced sample consisted of blood. These receptors originate from a woman aged 80 or over in good health.

This clonotype was seen many times. The chain links TRBV27 to TRBJ2-7, with 9 bases fitting TRBD1. The CDR3 spans 13 residues. Germline V gene data show CDR1 as MNHEY and CDR2 as SMNVEV (reference sequence). The V segment lost 10 bases and the J segment 1 base; nucleotides outside the gene matches: 5. CDR3 nucleotides: TGTGCCACGGGGACAGGGACATCCTACGAGCAGTACTTC. It translates to CATGTGTSYEQYF.

This chain links TRBV7-2 with TRBJ2-4; 12 positions agree with TRBD2. The J call may be incorrect, as the DNA end agrees better with TRBJ2-7. Germline V gene lookup returns CDR1 SGHTA and CDR2 FQGNSA. This CDR3 contains 15 residues. CDR3 DNA: TGTGCCAGCAGCTTATCTAGCGGGGGGGCCGTCGAGCAGTACTTC. Translated, it gives CASSLSSGGAVEQYF.

This clonotype showed up many times. This chain connects TRBV6-6 to TRBJ2-3; D possibly corresponds to TRBD2 (7 bases). The length of the CDR3 is 15 residues. The ends were cut back, 2 bases at V and 2 bases at J, with 11 bases in the middle. CDR1 and CDR2 (germline): MNHNY, SVGAGI (reference sequence). The CDR3 reads CASSYAGAPTDTQYF. The CDR3 DNA sequence: TGTGCCAGCAGTTACGCGGGGGCCCCCACAGATACGCAGTATTTT.

This clonotype was detected many times. V gene TRBV20-1 combines with J gene TRBJ1-2; D is unclear. Looked up from germline, CDR1 is DFQATT and CDR2 is SNEGSKA (reference sequence). Trimming removed 0 bases from V and 6 bases from J, with 17 bases in between. The CDR3 totals 15 residues. CDR3 loop: CSARDPPGEKDGYTF. The CDR3 DNA reads TGCAGTGCTAGAGATCCCCCCGGGGAAAAAGATGGCTACACCTTC.

This clonotype was observed at least ten times. The chain couples TRBV9 to TRBJ2-5, with 7 bases identical to TRBD1. The V segment lost 4 bases and the J segment 1 base; nucleotides outside the gene matches: 4. CDR3 length equals 14 residues. From germline, CDR1 is SGDLS and CDR2 YYNGEE. CDR3 in amino acids: CASSTRQGQETQYF. CDR3 nucleotides: TGTGCCAGCAGCACCCGACAGGGCCAAGAGACCCAGTACTTC.

This clonotype has just a few counts. The CDR3 region has the DNA TGTGCCAGCAGTGAATTTGGGACCGGTAACTATGGCTACACCTTC. Translation: CASSEFGTGNYGYTF. The rearrangement joins TRBV6-1 to TRBJ1-2, with D perhaps TRBD1 (5 bases). Germline CDR1 MNHNS, CDR2 SASEGT. Trimming stripped 2 bases from V and 1 base from J, with 11 bases between. The CDR3 consists of 15 residues.

A single count supports this clonotype. The V and J genes are TRBV12-3 or TRBV12-4 and TRBJ1-3, with D possibly being TRBD1 (6 bases). Trimming removed 5 bases at V and 0 bases at J, with 11 bases between. The CDR3 is 15 residues long. The CDR3 here is CASSPRGFSGNTIYF. In DNA, the CDR3 is TGTGCCAGCAGTCCCAGGGGCTTCTCTGGAAACACCATATATTTT.

The CDR3 region is CASSLAGRRRDTQYF. CDR3 nucleotides: TGTGCCAGCAGCTTAGCGGGCCGGAGGAGAGATACGCAGTATTTT. This chain joins TRBV7-9 and TRBJ2-3, with D possibly being TRBD2 (5 bases). Deletions cut 0 bases from V and 5 bases from J, with 12 bases between. Germline V gives CDR1 SEHNR, CDR2 FQNEAQ (reference sequence). The CDR3 extends over 15 amino acids.

This clonotype was seen ten or more times. The V call is TRBV5-1, the J call TRBJ1-2; D is uncertain. Germline CDR1 and CDR2: SGHRS and YFSETQ. The CDR3 covers 13 residues. Trimming left V 6 bases short and J 2 bases short, with 11 bases between. CDR3 protein: CASNAGGNYGYTF. In DNA, the CDR3 is TGCGCCAGCAACGCCGGAGGGAACTATGGCTACACCTTC.

The table lists this clonotype with a few counts. This chain links TRBV7-2 with TRBJ2-7, with D unresolved. This CDR3 spans 13 amino acids. CDR1 SGHTA and CDR2 FQGNSA come from the germline V gene. Trimming took 2 bases from V and 2 from J, leaving 7 bases between them. The CDR3 loop reads CASSLNSPYEQYF. Written as DNA, the CDR3 is TGTGCCAGCAGCTTAAACTCCCCCTACGAGCAGTACTTC.

This chain links TRBV5-1 with TRBJ2-1; 7 nucleotides align to TRBD2. Germline V gene sequence: CDR1 SGHRS, CDR2 YFSETQ. V lost 5 bases and J lost 0; bases outside the gene matches: 8. This CDR3 spans 16 amino acids. The CDR3 sequence: CASRALAASSYNEQFF. CDR3 in DNA: TGCGCCAGCAGAGCCCTAGCGGCTAGCTCCTACAATGAGCAGTTCTTC.

This clonotype was observed at least ten times. The chain joins TRBV6-6 to TRBJ2-7, with TRBD1 as a possible D gene (5 bases). CDR1 MNHNY and CDR2 SVGAGI come from the germline V gene (reference sequence). CDR3 size: 12 residues. Trimming stripped 7 bases from V and 1 base from J, with 8 bases between. CDR3 region: CASIDSSYEQYF. As DNA, the CDR3 is TGTGCCAGCATTGACAGTTCCTACGAGCAGTACTTC.

On this clonotype itself: The junction differs from germline at one of its ends, possibly a read error. This rearrangement joins TRBV20-1 to TRBJ1-5; the match to TRBD1 covers 7 bases. CDR1 and CDR2 (germline): DFQATT, SNEGSKA (reference sequence). This CDR3 comprises 18 residues. The CDR3 DNA is TGCAGTGCCAGAGCGTGGGGAGGGGGCGCGAGATGGGATCAGCCCCAGCATTTT. As protein: CSARAWGGGARWDQPQHF.

In regard to this clonotype: It may be a read error: a sequence one base away is much more abundant. The chain carries TRBV20-1 and TRBJ2-4, with a possible D match to TRBD1 (6 bases). Germline V gives CDR1 DFQATT, CDR2 SNEGSKA (reference sequence). The CDR3 loop spans 14 amino acids. The CDR3 sequence is CSARDPGVKTIQYF. CDR3 DNA: TGCAGTGCTAGAGATCCAGGGGTCAAAACCATTCAGTACTTC.

This clonotype was observed a few times. The chain combines TRBV6-5 with TRBJ2-7; TRBD1 aligns across 12 bases. The ends lost 5 bases at V and 5 bases at J; junction bases unmatched: 10. The CDR3 extends over 16 amino acids. Germline loops: CDR1 MNHEY, CDR2 SVGAGI. The CDR3, as DNA: TGTGCCAGCAGTCAACCCCCGGGACAGGGGGCCGACGAGCAGTACTTC. Its protein is CASSQPPGQGADEQYF.

This clonotype was seen at least ten times. The rearrangement joins TRBV14 to TRBJ2-5, with 7 bases aligning to TRBD2. CDR3 size: 13 residues. The germline V gene has CDR1 SGHDN and CDR2 FVKESK. V was pared by 4 bases and J by 4 bases, with 3 bases of the junction left unmatched. The CDR3 loop is CASSPGLTETQYF. DNA for the CDR3: TGTGCCAGCAGCCCGGGACTAACAGAGACCCAGTACTTC.

This clonotype was seen a few times. The rearrangement uses TRBV5-1 and TRBJ2-3, with 8 nucleotides matching TRBD2. This CDR3 region has 16 residues. V lost 1 base, J lost 9 bases, and 13 bases stayed unmatched. Germline CDR1 SGHRS, CDR2 YFSETQ. The CDR3 loop is CASSLSGGGLVGTQYF. For the CDR3, the DNA is TGCGCCAGCAGCTTGTCGGGCGGGGGGCTAGTTGGAACGCAGTATTTT.

The genes are TRBV4-2 and TRBJ2-6; D not resolved. Germline CDR1 and CDR2: LGHNA and YNFKEQ. V was pared by 5 bases and J by 4 bases, with 18 bases between. CDR3 length: 17 amino acids. DNA for the CDR3: TGTGCCAGCAGCAAAGCCGTCTACCCACCAGGGGCCAACGTCCTGACTTTC. It encodes CASSKAVYPPGANVLTF.

As to this clonotype: This likely comes from a read error, as the CDR3 has no conserved phenylalanine or tryptophan at its end. CDR3 nucleotide sequence: TGTGCCAGCAGCCAAGCAAGCCCCGGGGAGCTGTTTTTG. Its protein is CASSQASPGELFL. The chain carries TRBV14 and TRBJ2-2, with D unresolved. The V gene's germline CDR1 is SGHDN and CDR2 FVKESK. Trimming removed 1 base at V and 6 bases at J, with 6 bases between. The CDR3 has 13 residues.

This clonotype was found a few times. V is TRBV20-1 and J is TRBJ1-2; a weak D match, TRBD1 (6 bases). In germline, CDR1 is DFQATT, CDR2 SNEGSKA (reference sequence). V dropped 0 bases and J dropped 0 bases, with 11 bases sitting between them. The CDR3 runs 15 residues. Written as DNA, the CDR3 is TGCAGTGCTAGAGATCGTTCAGGGGCTAACTATGGCTACACCTTC. Protein: CSARDRSGANYGYTF.

This clonotype was observed at least ten times. The chain has TRBV6-2 or TRBV6-3 and TRBJ2-7; possibly TRBD1 or TRBD2 for D (5 bases each). V was shortened by 2 bases and J by 5 bases, with 16 bases between the two germline ends. The CDR3 has 15 residues. From germline, CDR1 is MNHEY and CDR2 SVGEGT. CDR3 coding DNA: TGTGCCAGCAGTTACGGGTCCGGGGCAGGGAACGAGCAGTACTTC. Its protein product is CASSYGSGAGNEQYF.

The table lists this clonotype with a few counts. The chain carries TRBV20-1 and TRBJ1-1; no clear D. Germline CDR1 and CDR2: DFQATT and SNEGSKA (reference sequence). V was shortened by 0 bases and J by 10 bases, with 18 bases between the two germline ends. This CDR3 comprises 14 residues. The CDR3 is CSARESFRQLRAFF. CDR3 nucleotide sequence: TGCAGTGCTAGAGAGAGCTTTAGGCAGCTCAGAGCTTTCTTT.

This clonotype was seen more than once but under ten times. The chain uses TRBV6-5 and TRBJ2-2; 7 bases fit TRBD1. CDR1 MNHEY and CDR2 SVGAGI come from the germline V gene. The V and J ends lost 4 bases and 1 base, in that order; junction bases with no gene match: 12. This CDR3 comprises 18 residues. CDR3 sequence: CASSSPRLRDRNTGELFF. The CDR3, as DNA: TGTGCCAGCAGTTCCCCTAGGCTACGGGACAGGAACACCGGGGAGCTGTTTTTT.

The sample holds many counts of this clonotype. The chain links TRBV18 to TRBJ2-1; D not certain. Trimming removed 5 bases at V and 0 bases at J, with 11 bases between. The CDR3 totals 15 residues. The germline CDR1 and CDR2 sequences are KGHSH and LQKENI. The CDR3 spells CASSESVSSYNEQFF. The CDR3 region has the DNA TGTGCCAGCTCAGAATCCGTTTCCTCCTACAATGAGCAGTTCTTC.

In this sample, this clonotype turned up many times. V usage is TRBV20-1 and J usage is TRBJ2-7; D is perhaps TRBD1 (5 bases). This CDR3 comprises 14 residues. V was pared by 3 bases and J by 3 bases, with 15 bases between. Germline loops: CDR1 DFQATT, CDR2 SNEGSKA (reference sequence). For the CDR3, the DNA is TGCAGTGCTAGCCCCCGTCAGGGCAGCTACGAGCAGTACTTC. This codes for CSASPRQGSYEQYF.